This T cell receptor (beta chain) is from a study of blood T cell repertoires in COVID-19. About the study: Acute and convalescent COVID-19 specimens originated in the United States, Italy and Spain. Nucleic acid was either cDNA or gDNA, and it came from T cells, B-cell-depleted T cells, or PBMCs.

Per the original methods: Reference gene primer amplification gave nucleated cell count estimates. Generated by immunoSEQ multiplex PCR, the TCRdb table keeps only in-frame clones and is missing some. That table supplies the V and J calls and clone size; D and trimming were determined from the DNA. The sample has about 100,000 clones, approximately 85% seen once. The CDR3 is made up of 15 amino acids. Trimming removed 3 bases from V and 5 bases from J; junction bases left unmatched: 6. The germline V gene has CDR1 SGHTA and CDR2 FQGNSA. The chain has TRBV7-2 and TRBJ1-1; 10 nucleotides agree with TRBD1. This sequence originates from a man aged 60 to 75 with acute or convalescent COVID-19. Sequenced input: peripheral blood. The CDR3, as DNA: TGTGCCAGCAGCTTGAGCGGGACAGGGGTTACTGAAGCTTTCTTT. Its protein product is CASSLSGTGVTEAFF.